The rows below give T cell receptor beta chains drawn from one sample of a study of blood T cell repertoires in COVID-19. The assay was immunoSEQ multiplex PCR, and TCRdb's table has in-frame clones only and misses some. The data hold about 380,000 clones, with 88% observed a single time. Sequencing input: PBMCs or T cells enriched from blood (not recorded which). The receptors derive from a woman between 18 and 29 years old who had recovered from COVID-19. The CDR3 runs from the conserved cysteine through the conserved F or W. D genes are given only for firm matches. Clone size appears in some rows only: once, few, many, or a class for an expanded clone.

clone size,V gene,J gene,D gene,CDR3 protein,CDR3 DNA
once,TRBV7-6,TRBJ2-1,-,CASSFRQAYTSSYNEQFF,TGTGCCAGCAGCTTCAGACAGGCCTATACGAGCTCCTACAATGAGCAGTTCTTC
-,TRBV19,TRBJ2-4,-,CASSMGQLAKNIQYF,TGTGCCAGTAGTATGGGGCAGCTAGCCAAAAACATTCAGTACTTC
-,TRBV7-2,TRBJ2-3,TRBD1,CASSLVGQGVGDTQYF,TGTGCCAGCAGCTTAGTGGGACAGGGGGTTGGGGATACGCAGTATTTT
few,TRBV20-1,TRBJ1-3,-,CSASIAGGNTIYF,TGCAGTGCTAGTATCGCAGGAGGAAACACCATATATTTT
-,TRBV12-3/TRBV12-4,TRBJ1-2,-,CASSLYRYGYTF,TGTGCCAGCAGTCTTTATCGCTATGGCTACACCTTC
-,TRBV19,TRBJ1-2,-,CASSPRTMGANYGYTF,TGTGCCAGTAGTCCCCGGACAATGGGCGCTAACTATGGCTACACCTTC
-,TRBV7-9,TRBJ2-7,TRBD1,CASSLPVYGTGTYEQYF,TGTGCCAGCAGCTTGCCCGTTTACGGGACAGGTACCTACGAGCAGTACTTC
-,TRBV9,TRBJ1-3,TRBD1,CASSVGQGGDTIYF,TGTGCCAGCAGCGTTGGACAGGGGGGAGACACCATATATTTT
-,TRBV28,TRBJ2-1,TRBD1,CASRLSGTGFNEQFF,TGTGCCAGCAGGCTGTCGGGGACAGGGTTCAATGAGCAGTTCTTC
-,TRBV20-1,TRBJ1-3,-,CSASLRASGNTIYF,TGCAGTGCTAGTTTGAGGGCCTCTGGAAACACCATATATTTT
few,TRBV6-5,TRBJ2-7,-,CASSYAQGGPYEQYF,TGTGCCAGCAGTTACGCCCAAGGGGGTCCCTACGAGCAGTACTTC
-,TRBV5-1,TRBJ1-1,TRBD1,CASSPAGQGFKNTEAFF,TGCGCCAGCAGCCCCGCGGGACAGGGGTTTAAGAACACTGAAGCTTTCTTT
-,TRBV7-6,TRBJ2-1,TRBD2,CASSLEHTSGGGRQFF,TGTGCCAGCAGCTTAGAGCACACTAGCGGGGGGGGCCGACAGTTCTTC
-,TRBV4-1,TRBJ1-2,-,CASSQVQGGGGYTF,TGCGCCAGCAGCCAAGTTCAGGGAGGGGGTGGCTACACCTTC
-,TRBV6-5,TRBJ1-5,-,CASIQLQVGQPQHF,TGTGCCAGCATCCAACTACAAGTCGGTCAGCCCCAGCATTTT
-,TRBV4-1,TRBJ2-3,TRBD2,CASSPRSGGLPDTQYF,TGCGCCAGCAGCCCGAGGAGCGGGGGGCTCCCAGATACGCAGTATTTT
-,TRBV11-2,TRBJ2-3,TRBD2,CASSPASGGSTDTQYF,TGTGCCAGCAGCCCGGCTAGCGGGGGTAGCACAGATACGCAGTATTTT
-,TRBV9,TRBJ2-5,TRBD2,CASSVLPGGPSETQYF,TGTGCCAGCAGCGTATTACCGGGGGGGCCGTCAGAGACCCAGTACTTC
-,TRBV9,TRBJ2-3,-,CASSVVSGSGPDTQYF,TGTGCCAGCAGCGTAGTATCAGGGTCTGGGCCAGATACGCAGTATTTT
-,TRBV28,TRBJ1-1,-,CASRNQVSAEAFF,TGTGCCAGCAGGAATCAGGTTTCCGCTGAAGCTTTCTTT
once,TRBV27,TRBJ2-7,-,CASSLKGRAVQYF,TGTGCCAGCAGTCTCAAGGGCAGGGCAGTGCAGTACTTC
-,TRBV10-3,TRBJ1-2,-,CAIKQAGELYGYTF,TGTGCCATCAAGCAAGCAGGGGAACTCTATGGCTACACCTTC
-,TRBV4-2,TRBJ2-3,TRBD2,CASSLLAGASTDTQYF,TGTGCCAGCAGCCTACTAGCGGGCGCTAGCACAGATACGCAGTATTTT
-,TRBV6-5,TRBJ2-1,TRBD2,CASSYGLAGTRNEQFF,TGTGCCAGCAGTTATGGACTAGCGGGGACTCGGAATGAGCAGTTCTTC
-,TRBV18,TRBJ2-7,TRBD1,CASSPGGQAWGNEQYF,TGTGCCAGCTCACCAGGGGGACAGGCCTGGGGTAACGAGCAGTACTTC
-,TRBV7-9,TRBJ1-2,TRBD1,CASSASATGFYGYTF,TGTGCCAGCAGCGCAAGCGCGACAGGGTTCTATGGCTACACCTTC
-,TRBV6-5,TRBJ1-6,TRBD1,CASSKGQGQSPLHF,TGTGCCAGCAGTAAGGGACAGGGGCAATCACCCCTCCACTTT
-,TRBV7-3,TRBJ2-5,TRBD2,CASSPSGGAGETQYF,TGTGCCAGCAGCCCAAGCGGGGGGGCCGGAGAGACCCAGTACTTC
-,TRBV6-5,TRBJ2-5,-,CASQIGGTRLETQYF,TGTGCCAGCCAAATTGGGGGGACGCGGTTAGAGACCCAGTACTTC
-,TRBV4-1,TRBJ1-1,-,CASSQGPLRGGQTEAFF,TGCGCCAGCAGCCAAGGACCCCTGAGAGGCGGTCAAACTGAAGCTTTCTTT
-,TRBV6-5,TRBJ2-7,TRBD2,CASRTSGASYEQYF,TGTGCCAGCCGGACTAGCGGGGCCTCCTACGAGCAGTACTTC